One sample yielded the 13 T cell receptor beta chains listed below, sequenced in a study of cytomegalovirus exposure and HLA in healthy donors. PCR was performed using 60 Vbeta and 13 Jbeta primers. Libraries were prepared by immunoSEQ multiplex PCR; TCRdb keeps only in-frame clonotypes and omits some of them. The sample records about 180,000 clones, 70% to 80% being singletons. Sequencing was performed on PBMCs. The receptor set was obtained from a middle-aged woman in good health and CMV-seronegative.

This clone was recorded only once. The chain links TRBV6-1 to TRBJ1-2; the D is unclear. Trimming removed 3 bases from V and 1 base from J, with 3 bases in between. Germline-derived CDR1 and CDR2 are MNHNS and SASEGT. The CDR3 extends over 12 amino acids. The CDR3 DNA is TGTGCCAGCAGTGACAGTAACTATGGCTACACCTTC. Protein sequence: CASSDSNYGYTF.

This chain connects TRBV11-3 to TRBJ1-5; no definite D call. V shed 5 bases and J shed 4 bases, with 9 bases lying between them. Germline values: CDR1 SGHNT, CDR2 YENEEA. This CDR3 contains 13 residues. For the CDR3, the DNA is TGTGCCAGCAGCCGCGGAGGGAATCAGCCCCAGCATTTT. This codes for CASSRGGNQPQHF.

The J gene is TRBJ1-3, the V gene TRBV19; weak D call: TRBD1 (5 bases). Germline CDR1 reads LNHDA; CDR2 reads SQIVND (reference sequence). The length of the CDR3 is 14 residues. Trimming stripped 5 bases from V and 3 bases from J, with 11 bases between. CDR3 coding DNA: TGTGCCAGTAGTCCCCGACAGATTGGAAACACCATATATTTT. It translates to CASSPRQIGNTIYF.

The J gene is TRBJ2-1, the V gene TRBV10-3; D not certain. Deletions cut 2 bases from V and 2 bases from J, with 7 bases between. The CDR3 totals 14 residues. The germline V gene has CDR1 ENHRY and CDR2 SYGVKD. In nucleotides, the CDR3 is TGTGCCATCAGTGAGCAGTTTCCCTACAATGAGCAGTTCTTC. It encodes CAISEQFPYNEQFF.

This clone was picked up one time. The CDR3 region is CASSQVSMARVSSNYGYTF. The CDR3 DNA reads as TGCGCCAGCAGCCAAGTCTCGATGGCTCGGGTTTCCAGTAACTATGGCTACACCTTC. This chain links TRBV4-1 with TRBJ1-2; D is ambiguous. Germline V gene data show CDR1 as MGHRA and CDR2 as YSYEKL. V lost 1 base and J lost 1, with 22 bases in between. The length of the CDR3 is 19 residues.

The J gene is TRBJ1-1, the V gene TRBV11-2; D is unclear. The CDR3 runs 14 residues. The V gene lost 0 bases and the J gene lost 5 bases, with 10 bases spanning the gap. Germline V gene lookup returns CDR1 SGHAT and CDR2 FQNNGV. The CDR3 sequence: CASSLDLQRTEAFF. The CDR3 DNA reads TGTGCCAGCAGCTTAGATCTACAGCGGACTGAAGCTTTCTTT.

The chain couples TRBV7-2 to TRBJ1-6; D gene unclear. V dropped 3 bases and J dropped 10 bases, with 7 bases sitting between them. From germline, CDR1 is SGHTA and CDR2 FQGNSA. This CDR3 has 12 residues. The DNA of the CDR3 is TGTGCCAGCAGCTTGATGGGCTCACCCCTCCACTTT. As protein: CASSLMGSPLHF. The full variable domain, rest sourced from reference TRBV7-2 and TRBJ1-6, is GAGVSQSPSNKVTEKGKDVELRCDPISGHTALYWYRQSLGQGLEFLIYFQGNSAPDKSGLPSDRFSAERTGGSVSTLTIQRTQQEDSAVYLCASSLMGSPLHFGNGTRLTVT.

The chain links TRBV11-3 to TRBJ2-5; 15 bases map to TRBD2. Germline CDR1 SGHNT, CDR2 YENEEA. The CDR3 runs 16 residues. The V segment lost 6 bases and the J segment 6 bases; nucleotides outside the gene matches: 8. The CDR3, as DNA: TGTGCCAGCAGTCCTAGGACTAGCGGGGGGGTACAGACCCAGTACTTC. Its translation is CASSPRTSGGVQTQYF.

The rearrangement uses TRBV10-2 and TRBJ2-1; 9 bases are shared with TRBD2. The CDR3 totals 16 residues. The junction had 11 bases not matched to a gene; V was cut back by 8 bases and J by 3 bases. Germline values: CDR1 WSHSY, CDR2 SAAADI. The CDR3 DNA follows: TGCGCCAGCCGACCCGTAGCGGGAGTCTACTACAATGAGCAGTTCTTC. Translation: CASRPVAGVYYNEQFF.

V and J are TRBV5-1 and TRBJ1-5, with 9 bases identical to TRBD1. V shed 4 bases, J shed 7 bases, and the junction held 6 bases outside the gene matches. This CDR3 has 14 residues. Looked up from germline, CDR1 is SGHRS and CDR2 is YFSETQ. CDR3 sequence (DNA): TGCGCCAGCAGCCAGGGGACAGGGTCACAGCCCCAGCATTTT. Its translation is CASSQGTGSQPQHF.

Concerning this clone itself: Other DNA sequences within the sample encode an identical CDR3. The V call is TRBV29-1, the J call TRBJ1-5, with D unclear. This CDR3 comprises 13 residues. Trimming removed 6 bases from V and 2 bases from J, with 11 bases in between. Germline values: CDR1 SQVTM, CDR2 ANQGSEA. The CDR3 coding sequence is TGCAGCGTAGGAAGCGGTGGCAATCAGCCCCAGCATTTT. Residues: CSVGSGGNQPQHF. The full variable domain, rest sourced from reference TRBV29-1 and TRBJ1-5, is SAVISQKPSRDICQRGTSLTIQCQVDSQVTMMFWYRQQPGQSLTLIATANQGSEATYESGFVIDKFPISRPNLTFSTLTVSNMSPEDSSIYLCSVGSGGNQPQHFGDGTRLSIL.

The CDR3 loop is CASSPYRDRAHEQFF. The CDR3 DNA sequence: TGTGCCAGCAGTCCGTACCGGGACAGGGCGCATGAGCAGTTCTTC. The V call is TRBV27, the J call TRBJ2-1, with 9 bases fitting TRBD1. CDR3 length: 15 amino acids. CDR1 is MNHEY, CDR2 SMNVEV, per germline (reference sequence). V dropped 5 bases and J dropped 8; count of bases not matched to a gene: 10.

The gene calls are TRBV6-4 and TRBJ2-3, with 10 bases aligning to TRBD2. CDR1 and CDR2 (germline): MRHNA, SNTAGT. The CDR3 spans 15 residues. V trimming: 3 bases; J trimming: 4 bases; junction bases outside the gene matches: 4. The CDR3 is CASSEASGSADTQYF. CDR3 in DNA: TGTGCCAGCAGTGAGGCTAGCGGGAGTGCAGATACGCAGTATTTT.